The entry below gives a single T cell receptor beta chain sequence along with its context. Its antigen is undetermined. Using immunoSEQ multiplex PCR, the repertoire was profiled, and TCRdb retains in-frame clones only, with some absent. The sample has 25,000 to 35,000 clones, around 80% seen once. People whose metastatic non-small-cell lung cancer was chemo-refractory got focal radiation along with CTLA-4 blockade by ipilimumab. Germline V lookup: CDR1 MDHEN, CDR2 SYDVKM. Trimming cost V 2 bases and J 3 bases, with 14 bases left between them. This CDR3 is built from 15 residues. This record belongs to a study of radiotherapy plus CTLA-4 blockade in lung cancer. Study-level information: Among enrolled patients, over 15% responded and roughly 31% achieved disease control. Whole-study results and caveats: Tumor-origin TCR clones grew in blood after radiotherapy plus ipilimumab. Reported findings show early blood T cell clone dynamics, with interferon-beta, best predicted response.

The chain employs TRBV28 and TRBJ2-7; tentative D call: TRBD2 (6 bases). The starting material was peripheral blood, obtained from a patient treated with radiotherapy plus ipilimumab. This clonotype was sampled from a human donor with non-small cell lung cancer who had stable disease on radiotherapy plus ipilimumab. For the CDR3, the DNA is TGTGCCAGCAGTTTAGGGCCGGGAGAATACTACGAGCAGTACGTC. Translating gives CASSLGPGEYYEQYV.